The present TCR beta chain was sequenced within a study of blood T cells in healthy people across ages. V dropped 5 bases and J dropped 2 bases, with 9 bases sitting between them. The CDR3 length is 12 residues. The V gene's germline CDR1 is DFQATT and CDR2 SNEGSKA (reference sequence). Primed by a sample-barcoded 5' primer and a J-beta primer mix, a second PCR proceeded for about 7 to 12 cycles. TCRdb independently ran MiXCR on the 5' RACE reads; one entry per CDR3 protein. The data show more than 500,000 distinct CDR3 sequences, roughly a quarter seen once. Separately, the same data were catalogued under a study of T cells of mothers and their children.

V usage is TRBV20-1 and J usage is TRBJ1-1; D remains unclear. This receptor was taken from a boy aged 2 to 10 in good health. Sequencing input: blood. CDR3 loop: CSAPSPNTEAFF. CDR3 nucleotides: TGCAGTGCTCCCAGTCCTAACACTGAAGCTTTCTTT.